What follows describes a single T cell receptor (beta chain). As yet, its antigen is unknown. These data originate in a study of T cells in Graves' hyperthyroidism and ophthalmopathy. The PBMCs studied were ones that came from roughly 9.4 ml fresh peripheral blood. Regions amplified from RNA transcripts were the TCR beta CDR3 regions. The HTBI primer set served for first-round RT-PCR of the TCR CDR3. A single record per CDR3 protein comes from TCRdb applying MiXCR to the multiplex PCR reads. The sample carries hundreds of thousands of distinct CDR3 sequences, roughly 40% recorded once. Whole-study results and caveats: A 13 V-J signature model discriminated ophthalmopathy versus stable hyperthyroidism.

The specimen was blood. The source is a man between 18 and 29 years old with Graves' hyperthyroidism.

CDR3 in amino acids: CASSFDNEETQYF. In DNA form, the CDR3 reads TGTGCCAGCAGTTTCGACAACGAAGAGACCCAGTACTTC. The rearrangement links TRBV28 to TRBJ2-5, with D hard to call. Trimming pared 3 bases from V and 3 bases from J, leaving 8 bases between. The CDR3 extends over 13 amino acids. Germline CDR1 and CDR2: MDHEN and SYDVKM.